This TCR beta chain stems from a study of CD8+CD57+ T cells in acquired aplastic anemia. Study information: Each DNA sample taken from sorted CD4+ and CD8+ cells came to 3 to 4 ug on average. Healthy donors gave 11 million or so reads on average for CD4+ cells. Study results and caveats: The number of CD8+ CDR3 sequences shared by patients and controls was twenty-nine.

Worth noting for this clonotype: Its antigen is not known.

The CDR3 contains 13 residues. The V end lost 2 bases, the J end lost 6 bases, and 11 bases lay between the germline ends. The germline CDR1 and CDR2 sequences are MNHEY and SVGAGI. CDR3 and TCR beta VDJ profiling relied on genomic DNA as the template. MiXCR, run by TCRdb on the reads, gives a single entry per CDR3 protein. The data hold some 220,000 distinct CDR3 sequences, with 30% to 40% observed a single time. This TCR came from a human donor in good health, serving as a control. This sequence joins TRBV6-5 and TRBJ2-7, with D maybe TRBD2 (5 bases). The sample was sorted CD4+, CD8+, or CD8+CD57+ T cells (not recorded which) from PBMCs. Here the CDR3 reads CASSYQAGIEQYF. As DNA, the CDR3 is TGTGCCAGCAGTTACCAGGCGGGTATCGAGCAGTACTTC.